This TCR beta chain came from a study of yellow fever vaccine responses in identical twins. TCRdb independently ran MiXCR on the RT-PCR reads; one entry per CDR3 protein. The sample records 6,900 or so distinct CDR3 sequences, over 80% being singletons. The receptor was isolated from a woman between 18 and 30 years old who received the yellow fever vaccine. Sample: T cells from blood (PBMCs), unsorted or a sorted subset (not recorded which), taken before or after yellow fever vaccination (not recorded which).

The CDR3 DNA reads as TGTGCCAGCAGTCCACCGTCGACAGGGAGGTATGGCTACACCTTC. Residues: CASSPPSTGRYGYTF. The chain employs TRBV28 and TRBJ1-2, with TRBD1 identical over 7 bases. After removal of 5 bases from V and 5 bases from J, the junction contained 11 bases not matched to a gene. Germline values: CDR1 MDHEN, CDR2 SYDVKM. The CDR3 extends over 15 amino acids.